This TCR beta chain was captured in a study of blood T cells in healthy people across ages. Regarding the study as a whole: A strong correlation was seen between TCR beta diversity and naive T cell percentage.

CDR3 length equals 14 residues. Per the germline V gene, CDR1 is MGHRA and CDR2 is YSYEKL. The V segment lost 1 base and the J segment 5 bases; nucleotides outside the gene matches: 1. The authors ran a second PCR of roughly 6 to 12 cycles using a sample-barcoded 5' primer and a J-beta primer mix. TCRdb ran MiXCR on the 5' RACE reads and lists one entry per CDR3 protein. Of roughly 930,000 distinct CDR3 sequences listed, around 46% are singletons. Worth noting for this clonotype: Its antigen is as yet unknown.

The sequence was collected from a man younger than 45 in good health. The sample taken for sequencing was blood. The rearrangement links TRBV4-1 to TRBJ2-1, with 8 bases matching TRBD2. The CDR3 sequence: CASSQVLADNEQFF. Here the CDR3 DNA reads TGCGCCAGCAGCCAAGTACTAGCGGACAATGAGCAGTTCTTC.